This T cell receptor (beta chain) is from a study of blood T cell repertoires in COVID-19. After removal of 2 bases from V and 4 bases from J, the junction contained 12 bases not matched to a gene. Germline CDR1 and CDR2: LGHDT and YNNKEL (reference sequence). This CDR3 comprises 17 residues. Original data processing: Reference gene primers were amplified, and this amplification served to estimate nucleated cell counts. TCRdb's table, derived via immunoSEQ multiplex PCR, lists solely in-frame clones and lacks some. V, J and clone size were drawn from that table, and D and trimming were deduced from the DNA. The table has some 230,000 clones, about four fifths seen once.

V is TRBV3-1 (or the pseudogene TRBV3-2) and J is TRBJ1-1; 8 bases line up with TRBD1. The sample consisted of peripheral blood. This TCR derives from a woman in her sixties or seventies with acute or convalescent COVID-19. The DNA of the CDR3 is TGTGCCAGCAGCCAACGGGGTCGCAGGGGGCTAGGCACTGAAGCTTTCTTT. It codes for CASSQRGRRGLGTEAFF.